This is a list of T cell receptor beta chains from one sample in a study of technical replicates of blood from four donors. The assay was immunoSEQ multiplex PCR, and TCRdb's table has in-frame clones only and misses some. Of roughly 76,000 clones listed, just over 85% are singletons. Specimen: PBMCs. Receptors were obtained from a human donor in good health. Some clones in this sample may be carry-over from other donors' samples. The CDR3 runs from the conserved cysteine through the conserved F or W. Fields, in order: J gene, clone size, V gene, CDR3 protein. Clone size is stated in some rows and not others, as once, few, many or a class when expanded.

j_call: TRBJ1-3; clone_size: NA; v_call: TRBV5-1; cdr3_aa: CASSLLGISGNTIYF
j_call: TRBJ1-5; clone_size: few; v_call: TRBV27; cdr3_aa: CASRQGNQPQHF
j_call: TRBJ1-5; clone_size: NA; v_call: TRBV7-2; cdr3_aa: CASSLVWGEPQHF
j_call: TRBJ2-5; clone_size: NA; v_call: TRBV5-1; cdr3_aa: CASSLARGQGEETQYF
j_call: TRBJ1-1; clone_size: once; v_call: TRBV19; cdr3_aa: CASSYRGQGGTEAFF
j_call: TRBJ2-1; clone_size: NA; v_call: TRBV6-1; cdr3_aa: CASSERQGSYNEQFF
j_call: TRBJ2-5; clone_size: NA; v_call: TRBV5-6; cdr3_aa: CASDLRGLETQYF
j_call: TRBJ1-4; clone_size: NA; v_call: TRBV5-5; cdr3_aa: CASSREPTNEKLFF
j_call: TRBJ2-5; clone_size: NA; v_call: TRBV18; cdr3_aa: CASSPLRGETQYF
j_call: TRBJ2-5; clone_size: NA; v_call: TRBV7-6; cdr3_aa: CASSLEPAPEETQYF
j_call: TRBJ2-1; clone_size: NA; v_call: TRBV4-3; cdr3_aa: CASSHLLGLAANSEQFF
j_call: TRBJ2-5; clone_size: NA; v_call: TRBV4-1; cdr3_aa: CASSQDVGGPETQYF
j_call: TRBJ2-7; clone_size: NA; v_call: TRBV5-6; cdr3_aa: CASSLQGAEYEQYF
j_call: TRBJ2-7; clone_size: NA; v_call: TRBV6-6; cdr3_aa: CASRRQDPNSYEQYF
j_call: TRBJ2-7; clone_size: NA; v_call: TRBV2; cdr3_aa: CASSFPGQGIGYEQYF
j_call: TRBJ2-2; clone_size: NA; v_call: TRBV14; cdr3_aa: CASSQNSWRGELFF
j_call: TRBJ2-7; clone_size: NA; v_call: TRBV5-4; cdr3_aa: CASSSTGTGGVYEQYF
j_call: TRBJ2-3; clone_size: NA; v_call: TRBV2; cdr3_aa: CASSYRVRTSGTDTQYF
j_call: TRBJ2-1; clone_size: NA; v_call: TRBV19; cdr3_aa: CASSINRGDNEQFF
j_call: TRBJ2-1; clone_size: NA; v_call: TRBV6-1; cdr3_aa: CASSEWTSGGPEQFF
j_call: TRBJ1-3; clone_size: NA; v_call: TRBV6-5; cdr3_aa: CASSYGTASGNTIYF
j_call: TRBJ2-1; clone_size: NA; v_call: TRBV2; cdr3_aa: CASKQLWTNRPSTGEQFF
j_call: TRBJ1-4; clone_size: NA; v_call: TRBV2; cdr3_aa: CASSEGQFTTNEKLFF
j_call: TRBJ1-5; clone_size: NA; v_call: TRBV7-2; cdr3_aa: CASSPSDRGVSQPQHF
j_call: TRBJ2-5; clone_size: few; v_call: TRBV7-2; cdr3_aa: CASSLNVARRETQYF
j_call: TRBJ2-1; clone_size: NA; v_call: TRBV11-2; cdr3_aa: CASSRGGAPYNEQFF
j_call: TRBJ1-2; clone_size: few; v_call: TRBV19; cdr3_aa: CASRSTGGGYGYTF
j_call: TRBJ2-3; clone_size: NA; v_call: TRBV7-2; cdr3_aa: CASRGGGPRDTQYF
j_call: TRBJ1-3; clone_size: NA; v_call: TRBV7-9; cdr3_aa: CASSLGDIGNTIYF
j_call: TRBJ2-3; clone_size: NA; v_call: TRBV7-2; cdr3_aa: CASSWTGGAGGRDTQYF
j_call: TRBJ2-7; clone_size: few; v_call: TRBV27; cdr3_aa: CASSLLGGGNEQYF
j_call: TRBJ2-1; clone_size: NA; v_call: TRBV7-9; cdr3_aa: CASSPARTGSYNEQFF
j_call: TRBJ2-1; clone_size: NA; v_call: TRBV29-1; cdr3_aa: CSGRVGLGADRYNEQFF
j_call: TRBJ2-1; clone_size: NA; v_call: TRBV11-2; cdr3_aa: CASSLVREQFF
j_call: TRBJ1-5; clone_size: once; v_call: TRBV7-9; cdr3_aa: CASSLAAQPQHF
j_call: TRBJ1-4; clone_size: NA; v_call: TRBV15; cdr3_aa: CATSRRGQGPTNEKLFF
j_call: TRBJ2-7; clone_size: NA; v_call: TRBV6-6; cdr3_aa: CASSSGTGSYEQYF
j_call: TRBJ1-2; clone_size: NA; v_call: TRBV5-6; cdr3_aa: CASSPGQVLANYGYTF
j_call: TRBJ1-2; clone_size: NA; v_call: TRBV7-2; cdr3_aa: CASSGALGGAGGYTF
j_call: TRBJ1-4; clone_size: NA; v_call: TRBV7-2; cdr3_aa: CASSLAPAIGGREKLFF
j_call: TRBJ2-7; clone_size: once; v_call: TRBV19; cdr3_aa: CASSIDGGGPNYEQYF
j_call: TRBJ2-1; clone_size: NA; v_call: TRBV7-2; cdr3_aa: CASSDTSGAYNEQFF
j_call: TRBJ1-3; clone_size: NA; v_call: TRBV7-2; cdr3_aa: CASSFAGTYSGNTIYF
j_call: TRBJ2-5; clone_size: once; v_call: TRBV4-3; cdr3_aa: CASSPAWGGETQYF
j_call: TRBJ2-7; clone_size: NA; v_call: TRBV5-6; cdr3_aa: CASSLQQTRFAEQYF
j_call: TRBJ1-1; clone_size: NA; v_call: TRBV2; cdr3_aa: CASRLTGNTEAFF
j_call: TRBJ2-2; clone_size: NA; v_call: TRBV7-3; cdr3_aa: CASSPQIRLAGTGELFF
j_call: TRBJ2-1; clone_size: NA; v_call: TRBV2; cdr3_aa: CASSVSGRAFNEQFF
j_call: TRBJ2-3; clone_size: NA; v_call: TRBV7-3; cdr3_aa: CASSKSQGPDTQYF